The sequence of this T cell receptor (beta chain) was determined in a study of blood T cell repertoires in COVID-19. Turning to the study itself: Spain, Italy and the United States supplied samples that represented acute and convalescent COVID-19.

Only in-frame clones appear in the TCRdb table, and some are missing; sequencing was by immunoSEQ multiplex PCR. The data show 80,000 to 100,000 clones, with 86% seen just once and 10% held by the top ten. The CDR3 spans 14 residues. The germline gives CDR1 SGHNT, CDR2 YYREEE (reference sequence). Trimming cost V 3 bases and J 3 bases; bases outside gene matches: 5. The receptor comes from a man aged 50 to 59 with acute or convalescent COVID-19. The rearrangement joins TRBV5-4 to TRBJ1-1, with 7 bases lining up with TRBD1. Sequences were obtained from peripheral blood. CDR3 residues: CASSSRGSYTEAFF. DNA for the CDR3: TGTGCCAGCAGCTCCAGGGGGTCGTACACTGAAGCTTTCTTT.